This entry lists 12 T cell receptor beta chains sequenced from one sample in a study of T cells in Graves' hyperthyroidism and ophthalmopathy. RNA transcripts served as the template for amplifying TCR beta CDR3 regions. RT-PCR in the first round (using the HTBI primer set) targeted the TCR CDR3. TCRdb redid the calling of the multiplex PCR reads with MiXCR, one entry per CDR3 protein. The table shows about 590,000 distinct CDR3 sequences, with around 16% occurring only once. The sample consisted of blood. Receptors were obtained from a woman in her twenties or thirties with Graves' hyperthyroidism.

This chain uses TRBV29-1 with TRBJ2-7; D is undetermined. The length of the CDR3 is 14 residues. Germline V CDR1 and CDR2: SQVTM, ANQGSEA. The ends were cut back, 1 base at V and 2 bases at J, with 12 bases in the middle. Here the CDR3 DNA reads TGCAGCGTTGAAGTCTTAGGCAGGACCTACGAGCAGTACTTC. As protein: CSVEVLGRTYEQYF.

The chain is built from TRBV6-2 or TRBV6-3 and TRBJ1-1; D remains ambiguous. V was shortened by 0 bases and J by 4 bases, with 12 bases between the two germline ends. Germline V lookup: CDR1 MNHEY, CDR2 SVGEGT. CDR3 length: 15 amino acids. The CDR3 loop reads CASSYSIRVGTEAFF. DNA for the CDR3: TGTGCCAGCAGTTACTCGATTCGGGTGGGCACTGAAGCTTTCTTT.

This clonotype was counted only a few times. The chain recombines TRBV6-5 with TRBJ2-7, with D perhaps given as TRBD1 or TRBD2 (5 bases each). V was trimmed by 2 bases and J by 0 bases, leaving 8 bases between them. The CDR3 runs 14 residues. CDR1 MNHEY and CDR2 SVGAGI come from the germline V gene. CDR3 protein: CASSYAGSSYEQYF. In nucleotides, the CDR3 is TGTGCCAGCAGTTACGCAGGGAGCTCCTACGAGCAGTACTTC.

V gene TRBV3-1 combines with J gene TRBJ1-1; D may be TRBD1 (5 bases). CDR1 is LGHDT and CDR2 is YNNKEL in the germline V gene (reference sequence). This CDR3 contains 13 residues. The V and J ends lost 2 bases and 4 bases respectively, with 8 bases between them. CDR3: CASSQRGGTEAFF. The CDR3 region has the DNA TGTGCCAGCAGCCAACGGGGGGGCACTGAAGCTTTCTTT.

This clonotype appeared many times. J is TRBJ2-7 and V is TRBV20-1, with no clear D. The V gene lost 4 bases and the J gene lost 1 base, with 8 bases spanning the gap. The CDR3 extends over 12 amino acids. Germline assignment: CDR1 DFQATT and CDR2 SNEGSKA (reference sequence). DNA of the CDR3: TGCAGTGCTAACAGTGAATCCTACGAGCAGTACTTC. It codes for CSANSESYEQYF.

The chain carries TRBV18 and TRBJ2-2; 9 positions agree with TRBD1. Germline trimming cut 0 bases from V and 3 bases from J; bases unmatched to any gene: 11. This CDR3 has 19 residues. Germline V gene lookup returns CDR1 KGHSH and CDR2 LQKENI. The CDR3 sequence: CASSPPSGQGIWDTGELFF. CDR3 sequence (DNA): TGTGCCAGCTCACCACCCTCGGGACAGGGTATATGGGACACCGGGGAGCTGTTTTTT.

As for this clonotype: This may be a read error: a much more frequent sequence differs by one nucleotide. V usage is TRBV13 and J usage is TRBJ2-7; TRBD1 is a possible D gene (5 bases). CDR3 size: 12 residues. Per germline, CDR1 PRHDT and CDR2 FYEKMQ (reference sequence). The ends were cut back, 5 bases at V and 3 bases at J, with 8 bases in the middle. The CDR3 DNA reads TGTGCCAGCAGCAAACAGGACTACGAGCAGTACTTC. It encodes CASSKQDYEQYF. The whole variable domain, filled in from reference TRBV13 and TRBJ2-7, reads AAGVIQSPRHLIKEKRETATLKCYPIPRHDTVYWYQQGPGQDPQFLISFYEKMQSDKGSIPDRFSAQQFSDYHSELNMSSLELGDSALYFCASSKQDYEQYFGPGTRLTVT.

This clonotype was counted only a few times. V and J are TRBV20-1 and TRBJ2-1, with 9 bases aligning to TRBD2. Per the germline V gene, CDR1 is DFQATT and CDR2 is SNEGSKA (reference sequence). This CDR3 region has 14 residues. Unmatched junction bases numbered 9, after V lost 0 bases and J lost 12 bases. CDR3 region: CSARDRREGQGQFF. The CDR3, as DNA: TGCAGTGCTAGAGATCGGCGGGAGGGCCAAGGGCAGTTCTTC.

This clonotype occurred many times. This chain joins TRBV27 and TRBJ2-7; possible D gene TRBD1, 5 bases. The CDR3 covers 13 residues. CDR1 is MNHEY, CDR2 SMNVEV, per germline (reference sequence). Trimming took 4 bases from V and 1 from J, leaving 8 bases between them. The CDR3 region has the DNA TGTGCCAGCAGTTCAGGGAAATCCTACGAGCAGTACTTC. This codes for CASSSGKSYEQYF.

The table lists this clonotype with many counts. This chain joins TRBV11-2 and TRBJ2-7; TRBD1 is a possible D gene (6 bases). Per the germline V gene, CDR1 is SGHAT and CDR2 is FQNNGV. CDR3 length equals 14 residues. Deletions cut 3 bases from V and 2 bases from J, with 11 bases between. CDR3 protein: CASSFHRVTYEQYF. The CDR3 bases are TGTGCCAGCAGCTTCCACAGGGTAACCTACGAGCAGTACTTC.

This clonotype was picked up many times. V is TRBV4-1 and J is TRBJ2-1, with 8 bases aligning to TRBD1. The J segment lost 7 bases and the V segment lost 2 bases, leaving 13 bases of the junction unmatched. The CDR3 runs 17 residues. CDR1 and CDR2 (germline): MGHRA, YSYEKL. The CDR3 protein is CASSQRIGQGIVNEQFF. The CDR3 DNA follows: TGCGCCAGCAGCCAACGAATTGGACAGGGTATAGTAAATGAGCAGTTCTTC.

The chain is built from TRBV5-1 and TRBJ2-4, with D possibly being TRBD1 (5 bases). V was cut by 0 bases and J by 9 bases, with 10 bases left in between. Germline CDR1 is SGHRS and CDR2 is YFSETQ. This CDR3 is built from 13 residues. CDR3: CASSLEQGGIQYF. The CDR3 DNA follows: TGCGCCAGCAGCTTGGAGCAGGGTGGCATTCAGTACTTC.